Listed below are T cell receptor beta chains from one sample, sequenced in a study of blood T cell repertoires in COVID-19. Profiled with immunoSEQ multiplex PCR; TCRdb holds only in-frame clones, not every one. In the table there are roughly 25,000 clones, approximately 75% of which are singletons. Source material: peripheral blood. These receptors all come from a woman in her 70s with COVID-19, enrolled during active disease. The CDR3 runs from the conserved cysteine through the conserved F or W. D genes are given only for firm matches. Expanded clones get a size class; other rows say once, few or many, or leave the size out.

size	V	D	J	CDR3	DNA
.	TRBV5-8	TRBD2	TRBJ2-2	CASSPSPGLAGGGSGELFF	TGTGCCAGCAGTCCCTCACCGGGACTAGCGGGAGGAGGGTCCGGGGAGCTGTTTTTT
.	TRBV4-2	.	TRBJ2-1	CASSQGGGTSYNEQFF	TGTGCCAGCAGCCAAGGTGGCGGGACCTCCTACAATGAGCAGTTCTTC
few	TRBV9	.	TRBJ1-2	CASSRDNYGYTF	TGTGCCAGCAGCCGGGATAACTATGGCTACACCTTC
.	TRBV11-1	.	TRBJ1-1	CASSLAGTWNTEAFF	TGTGCCAGCAGCTTGGCCGGGACATGGAACACTGAAGCTTTCTTT
.	TRBV11-2	.	TRBJ1-1	CASSVLRGGENTEAFF	TGTGCCAGCAGCGTCCTCCGTGGGGGCGAGAACACTGAAGCTTTCTTT
.	TRBV18	.	TRBJ2-6	CASSPTTSGANVLTF	TGTGCCAGCTCACCCACTACCTCTGGGGCCAACGTCCTGACTTTC
.	TRBV2	.	TRBJ2-5	CASSVSARETQYF	TGTGCCAGCAGTGTCTCGGCGAGGGAGACCCAGTACTTC
few	TRBV2	.	TRBJ1-5	CASTPAEGNQPQHF	TGTGCCAGCACGCCTGCCGAGGGCAATCAGCCCCAGCATTTT
few	TRBV6-2/TRBV6-3	.	TRBJ1-1	CASSARGGAFF	TGTGCCAGCAGTGCCCGAGGGGGAGCTTTCTTT
.	TRBV7-9	.	TRBJ1-6	CASSSGGPLHF	TGTGCCAGCAGCTCGGGTGGACCCCTCCACTTT